The 3 T cell receptor beta chains presented below share a single source sample, sequenced in a study of tumor and adjacent non-tumor tissue in lung cancer. TCRbeta libraries were built with three rounds of nested PCR, modified from ARM-PCR. TCRdb reprocessed the multiplex PCR reads via MiXCR and lists one record per CDR3 protein. This sample yields about 90,000 distinct CDR3 sequences, of which about 61% are seen a single time; about 15% belongs to the top ten. The template was RNA from unsorted bulk tissue. Specimen: lung tumor tissue. Receptor source: a man between 70 and 80 years old with non-small cell lung cancer.

The chain is built from TRBV11-2 and TRBJ1-1; 9 nucleotides align to TRBD1. Germline V gene sequence: CDR1 SGHAT, CDR2 FQNNGV. The junction had 10 bases not matched to a gene; V was cut back by 6 bases and J by 2 bases. The CDR3 runs to 16 residues. The CDR3 nucleotides read TGTGCCAGCAGATCTTACAGGGGGCACCGAAACACTGAAGCTTTCTTT. Translation gives CASRSYRGHRNTEAFF.

With regard to this clonotype: Because the CDR3 is missing its conserved closing phenylalanine or tryptophan, this is likely a read error. This chain connects TRBV11-2 to TRBJ2-1; D is uncertain. Per germline, CDR1 SGHAT and CDR2 FQNNGV. The CDR3 loop spans 10 amino acids. Trimming removed 4 bases at V and 13 bases at J, with 8 bases between. The CDR3 loop reads CASSSLSQFS. CDR3 nucleotide sequence: TGTGCCAGCAGCTCTTTAAGTCAGTTCTCC.

Concerning this clonotype: Since a much larger clone is just one base distant, this may be a read error. This CDR3 is missing its conserved last phenylalanine or tryptophan, likely due to a read error. This rearrangement joins TRBV5-5 to TRBJ1-2; weak D call: TRBD1 (5 bases). Per the germline V gene, CDR1 is SGHKS and CDR2 is YYEKEE (reference sequence). V was trimmed by 4 bases and J by 4 bases, leaving 20 bases between them. The CDR3 totals 16 residues. The CDR3 bases are TGTGCCAGCAGCCCGACCGAAGGCAGGGCGAGCTATGGCTACACCTTA. Translation gives CASSPTEGRASYGYTL.